The present T cell receptor beta chain was sequenced within a study of T cell repertoires in ileal Crohn's disease. Study-level background: All patients had surgery for stricturing (about 61%) or penetrating (39%) disease.

Notes on the study in general: Every patient over 26.8% clonality showed endoscopic recurrence. Active smokers at surgery had more clonal expansions than non-smokers. Sorted CD8 T cells held more high-frequency clones than CD4.

A remark on this clone: As yet, its antigen is unknown.

The table came from immunoSEQ multiplex PCR; TCRdb's copy has only in-frame clones and leaves some out. The table records about 17,000 clones, approximately 87% of them present only once. V shed 2 bases and J 0 bases; nucleotides not matched to a gene: 4. The germline V gene encodes CDR1 SGHAT and CDR2 FQNNGV. The CDR3 length is 16 residues. The sample taken for sequencing was ileal tissue. This sequence originates from an adult with Crohn's disease. This chain connects TRBV11-2 to TRBJ1-3; 7 positions match TRBD1. The CDR3 DNA reads as TGTGCCAGCAGCTTAAACAGGGGATACTCTGGAAACACCATATATTTT. Its protein product is CASSLNRGYSGNTIYF. Full variable domain (remainder filled in from reference TRBV11-2 and TRBJ1-3): EAGVAQSPRYKIIEKRQSVAFWCNPISGHATLYWYQQILGQGPKLLIQFQNNGVVDDSQLPKDRFSAERLKGVDSTLKIQPAKLEDSAVYLCASSLNRGYSGNTIYFGEGSWLTVV.